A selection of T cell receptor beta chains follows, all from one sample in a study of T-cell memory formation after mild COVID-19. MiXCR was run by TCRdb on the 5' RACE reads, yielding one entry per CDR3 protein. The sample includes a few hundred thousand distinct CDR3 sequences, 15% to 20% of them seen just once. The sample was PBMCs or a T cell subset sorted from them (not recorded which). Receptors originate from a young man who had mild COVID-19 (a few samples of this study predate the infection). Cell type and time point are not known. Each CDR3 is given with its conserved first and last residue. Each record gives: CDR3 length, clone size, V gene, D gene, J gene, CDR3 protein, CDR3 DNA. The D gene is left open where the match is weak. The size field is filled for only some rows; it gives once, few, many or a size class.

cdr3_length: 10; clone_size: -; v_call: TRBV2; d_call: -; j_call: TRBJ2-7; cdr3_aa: CASSAYEQYF; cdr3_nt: TGTGCCAGCAGCGCCTACGAGCAGTACTTC
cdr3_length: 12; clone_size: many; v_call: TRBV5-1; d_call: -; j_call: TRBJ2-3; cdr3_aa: CASSLNADTQYF; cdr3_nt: TGCGCCAGCAGCTTGAACGCAGATACGCAGTATTTT
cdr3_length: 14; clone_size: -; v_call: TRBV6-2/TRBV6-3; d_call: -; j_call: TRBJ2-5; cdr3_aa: CASSYSTIQETQYF; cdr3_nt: TGTGCCAGCAGTTATTCGACTATTCAAGAGACCCAGTACTTC
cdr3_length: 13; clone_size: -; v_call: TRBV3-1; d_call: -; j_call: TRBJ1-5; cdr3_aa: CASSQDTGQPQHF; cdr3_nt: TGTGCCAGCAGCCAAGATACGGGTCAGCCCCAGCATTTT
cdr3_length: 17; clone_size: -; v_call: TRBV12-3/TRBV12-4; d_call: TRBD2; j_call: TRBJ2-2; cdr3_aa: CASSSGTSGGALGELFF; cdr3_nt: TGTGCCAGCAGTTCCGGGACTAGCGGGGGGGCCCTCGGGGAGCTGTTTTTT
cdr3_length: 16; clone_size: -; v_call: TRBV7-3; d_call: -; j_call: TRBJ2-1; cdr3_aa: CASSPRAGLSYNEQFF; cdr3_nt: TGTGCCAGCAGCCCACGGGCAGGCCTCTCCTACAATGAGCAGTTCTTC
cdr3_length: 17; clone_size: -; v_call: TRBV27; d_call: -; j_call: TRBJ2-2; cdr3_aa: CASTLTKNGQGTGELFF; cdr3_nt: TGTGCCAGCACCCTAACTAAGAATGGCCAGGGCACCGGGGAGCTGTTTTTT
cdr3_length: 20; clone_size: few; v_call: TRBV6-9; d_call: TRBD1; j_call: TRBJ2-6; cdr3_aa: CASSSSRDRNLLSGANVLTF; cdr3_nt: TGTGCCAGCAGTTCGTCCCGGGACAGGAACCTCCTCTCTGGGGCCAACGTCCTGACTTTC
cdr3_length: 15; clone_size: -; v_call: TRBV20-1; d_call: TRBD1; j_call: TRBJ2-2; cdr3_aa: CSASEGDRDTGELFF; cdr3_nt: TGCAGTGCTAGTGAGGGAGACAGGGACACCGGGGAGCTGTTTTTT
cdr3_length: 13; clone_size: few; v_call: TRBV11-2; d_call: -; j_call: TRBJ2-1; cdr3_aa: CASNLVGGNEQFF; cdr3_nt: TGTGCCAGCAACTTAGTGGGGGGCAATGAGCAGTTCTTC
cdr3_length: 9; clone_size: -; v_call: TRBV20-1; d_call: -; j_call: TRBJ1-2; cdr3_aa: CSALPGYTF; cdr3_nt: TGCAGTGCCCTCCCGGGCTACACCTTC
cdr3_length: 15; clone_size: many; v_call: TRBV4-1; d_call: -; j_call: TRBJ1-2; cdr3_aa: CASSHSRDGDYGYTF; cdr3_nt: TGCGCCAGCAGCCATTCCCGGGACGGAGACTATGGCTACACCTTC
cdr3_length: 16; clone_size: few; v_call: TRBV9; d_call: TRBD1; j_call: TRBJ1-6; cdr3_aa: CASSVGGTGNYSPLHF; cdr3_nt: TGTGCCAGCAGCGTAGGAGGGACAGGGAATTATTCACCCCTCCACTTT
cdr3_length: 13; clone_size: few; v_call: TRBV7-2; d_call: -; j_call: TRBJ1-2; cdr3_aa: CASSFGGQAGYTF; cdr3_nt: TGTGCCAGCAGCTTTGGGGGGCAGGCTGGCTACACCTTC
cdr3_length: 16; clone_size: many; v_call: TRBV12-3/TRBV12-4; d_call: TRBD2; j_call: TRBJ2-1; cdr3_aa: CASSLARAGGREEQFF; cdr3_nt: TGTGCCAGCAGTTTAGCCCGAGCGGGGGGTCGTGAGGAGCAGTTCTTC
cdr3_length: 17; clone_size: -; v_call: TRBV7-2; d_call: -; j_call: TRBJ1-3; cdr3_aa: CASSDDKKGGTGNTIYF; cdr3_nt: TGTGCCAGCAGCGACGACAAGAAGGGGGGAACTGGAAACACCATATATTTT
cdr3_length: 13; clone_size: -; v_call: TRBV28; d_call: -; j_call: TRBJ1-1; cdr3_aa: CASRASINTEAFF; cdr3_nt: TGTGCCAGCAGGGCCAGCATAAACACTGAAGCTTTCTTT
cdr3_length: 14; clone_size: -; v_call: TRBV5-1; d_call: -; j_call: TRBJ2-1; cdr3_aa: CASSISGVNNEQFF; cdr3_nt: TGCGCCAGCAGTATTAGCGGAGTCAACAATGAGCAGTTCTTC
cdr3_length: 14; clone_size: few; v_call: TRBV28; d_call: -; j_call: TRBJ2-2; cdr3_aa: CASSLRGTTGELFF; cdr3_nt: TGTGCCAGCAGTTTAAGGGGAACCACCGGGGAGCTGTTTTTT
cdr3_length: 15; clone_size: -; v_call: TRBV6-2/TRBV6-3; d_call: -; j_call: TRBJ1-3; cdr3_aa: CASSYSTGVGNTIYF; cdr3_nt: TGTGCCAGCAGTTACTCGACCGGCGTTGGAAACACCATATATTTT
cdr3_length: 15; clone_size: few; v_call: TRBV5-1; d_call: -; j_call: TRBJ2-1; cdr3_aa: CASNADRPSYNEQFF; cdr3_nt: TGCGCCAGCAACGCAGACAGGCCGTCCTACAATGAGCAGTTCTTC
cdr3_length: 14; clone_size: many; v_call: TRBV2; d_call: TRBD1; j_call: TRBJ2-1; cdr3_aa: CASSASTGTNEQFF; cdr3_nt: TGTGCCAGCAGTGCGTCGACAGGGACCAATGAGCAGTTCTTC
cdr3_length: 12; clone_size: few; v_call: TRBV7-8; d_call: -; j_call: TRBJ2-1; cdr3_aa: CASSFVGTGQFF; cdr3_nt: TGTGCCAGCAGCTTTGTGGGGACGGGGCAGTTCTTC
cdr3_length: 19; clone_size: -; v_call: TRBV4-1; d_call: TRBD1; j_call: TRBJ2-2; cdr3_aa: CASSHVITQRPGGTGELFF; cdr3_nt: TGCGCCAGCAGCCATGTCATAACCCAAAGGCCAGGGGGAACCGGGGAGCTGTTTTTT
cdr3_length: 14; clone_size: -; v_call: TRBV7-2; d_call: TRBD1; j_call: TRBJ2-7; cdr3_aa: CASSSRDRGLEQYF; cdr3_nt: TGTGCCAGCAGCTCGCGGGACAGGGGGCTCGAGCAGTACTTC
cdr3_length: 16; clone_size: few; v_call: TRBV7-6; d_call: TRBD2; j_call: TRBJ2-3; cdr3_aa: CASSVRTSGTTDTQYF; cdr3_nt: TGTGCCAGCAGCGTACGGACTAGCGGAACCACAGATACGCAGTATTTT
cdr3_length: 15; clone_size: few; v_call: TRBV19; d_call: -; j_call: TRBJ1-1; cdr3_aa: CASSPPTGTPTEAFF; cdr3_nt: TGTGCCAGTAGTCCGCCGACCGGGACTCCTACTGAAGCTTTCTTT
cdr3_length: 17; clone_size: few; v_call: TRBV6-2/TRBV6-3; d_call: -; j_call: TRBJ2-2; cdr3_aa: CASSLLDRSIAAGELFF; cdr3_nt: TGTGCCAGCAGCCTCCTTGACAGGTCTATTGCGGCCGGGGAGCTGTTTTTT
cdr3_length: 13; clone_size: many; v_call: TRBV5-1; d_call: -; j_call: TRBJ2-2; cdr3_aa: CASREGSYGELFF; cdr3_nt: TGCGCCAGCAGGGAGGGGTCTTACGGGGAGCTGTTTTTT
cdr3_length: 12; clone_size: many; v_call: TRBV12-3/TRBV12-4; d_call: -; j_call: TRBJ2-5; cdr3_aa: CASSFLGETQYF; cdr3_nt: TGTGCCAGCAGTTTTCTAGGAGAGACCCAGTACTTC
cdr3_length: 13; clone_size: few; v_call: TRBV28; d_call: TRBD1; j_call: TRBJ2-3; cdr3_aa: CASSQGAEDTQYF; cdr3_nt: TGTGCCAGCAGCCAGGGGGCGGAGGATACGCAGTATTTT
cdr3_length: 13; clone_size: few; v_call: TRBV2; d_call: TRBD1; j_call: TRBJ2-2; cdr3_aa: CASNRGATGELFF; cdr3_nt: TGTGCCAGCAACAGGGGGGCCACCGGGGAGCTGTTTTTT
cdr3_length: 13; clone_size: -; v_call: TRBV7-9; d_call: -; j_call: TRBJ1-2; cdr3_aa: CASSLGAGDGYTF; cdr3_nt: TGTGCCAGCAGCTTAGGAGCAGGCGACGGCTACACCTTC
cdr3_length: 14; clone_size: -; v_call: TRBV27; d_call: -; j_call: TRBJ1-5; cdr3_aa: CASRRDGSGAPQHF; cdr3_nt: TGTGCCAGCAGGAGGGACGGTTCCGGGGCGCCCCAGCATTTT
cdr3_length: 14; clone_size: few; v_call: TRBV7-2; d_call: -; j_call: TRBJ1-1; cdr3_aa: CASSLARRGTEAFF; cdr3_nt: TGTGCCAGCAGCTTAGCGAGAAGGGGCACTGAAGCTTTCTTT
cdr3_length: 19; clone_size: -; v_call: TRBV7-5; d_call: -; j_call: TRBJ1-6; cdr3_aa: CISVPEASRTDRFGSPLHF; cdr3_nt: -
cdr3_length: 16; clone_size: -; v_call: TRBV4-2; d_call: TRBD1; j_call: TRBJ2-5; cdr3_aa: CASSQNPRGTEETQYF; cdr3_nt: TGTGCCAGCAGCCAAAATCCCAGGGGGACCGAAGAGACCCAGTACTTC
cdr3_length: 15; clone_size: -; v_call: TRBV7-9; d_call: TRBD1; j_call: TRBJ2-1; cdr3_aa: CASSLAMGTGNEQFF; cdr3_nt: TGTGCCAGCAGCTTAGCGATGGGGACAGGGAATGAGCAGTTCTTC
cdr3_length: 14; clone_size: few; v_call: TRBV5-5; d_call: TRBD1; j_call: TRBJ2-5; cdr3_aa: CASSNRDSQETQYF; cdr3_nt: TGTGCCAGCAGCAACCGGGACAGCCAAGAGACCCAGTACTTC
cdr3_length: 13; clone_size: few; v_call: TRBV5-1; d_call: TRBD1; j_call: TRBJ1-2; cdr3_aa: CASSLDRGYGYTF; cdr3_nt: TGTGCCAGCAGCTTAGACAGGGGCTATGGCTACACCTTC
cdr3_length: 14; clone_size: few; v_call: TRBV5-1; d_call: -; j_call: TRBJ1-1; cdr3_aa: CASSLRDPNTEAFF; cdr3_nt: TGCGCCAGCAGCTTGCGGGACCCGAACACTGAAGCTTTCTTT
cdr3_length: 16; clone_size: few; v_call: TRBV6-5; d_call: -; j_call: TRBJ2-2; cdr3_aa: CASIQGGRLGTGELFF; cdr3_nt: TGTGCCAGCATTCAGGGGGGGAGGCTTGGCACCGGGGAGCTGTTTTTT
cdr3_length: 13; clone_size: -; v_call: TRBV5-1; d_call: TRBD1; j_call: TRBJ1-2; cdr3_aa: CASTSDRAHGYTF; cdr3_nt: TGCGCCAGCACCTCCGACAGGGCCCATGGCTACACCTTC
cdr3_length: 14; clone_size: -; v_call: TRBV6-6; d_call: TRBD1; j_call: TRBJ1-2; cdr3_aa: CASIPRTGDYGYTF; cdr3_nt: TGTGCCAGCATCCCGCGGACAGGGGACTATGGCTACACCTTC
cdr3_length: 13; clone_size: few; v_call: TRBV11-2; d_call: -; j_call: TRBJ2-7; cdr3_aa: CASSLVLRDEQYF; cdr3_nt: TGTGCCAGCAGCTTGGTCCTCAGGGACGAGCAGTACTTC